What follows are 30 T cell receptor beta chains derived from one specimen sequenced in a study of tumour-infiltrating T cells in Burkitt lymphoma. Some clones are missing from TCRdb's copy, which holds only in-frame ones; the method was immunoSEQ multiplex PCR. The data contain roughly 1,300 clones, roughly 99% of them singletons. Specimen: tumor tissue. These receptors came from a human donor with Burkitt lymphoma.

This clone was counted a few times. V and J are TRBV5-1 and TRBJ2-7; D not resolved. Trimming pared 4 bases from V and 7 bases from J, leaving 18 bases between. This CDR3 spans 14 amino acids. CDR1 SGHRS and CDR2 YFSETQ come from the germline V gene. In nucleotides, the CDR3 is TGCGCCAGCAGCCCGGCGGTATCTTCGGTGGAGCAGTACTTC. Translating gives CASSPAVSSVEQYF.

The CDR3 DNA follows: TGCGCCAGCAGTGAGTCGAAGGGGCGAGCGATAACTAATGAAAAACTGTTTTTT. Its protein product is CASSESKGRAITNEKLFF. V and J are TRBV10-2 and TRBJ1-4, with TRBD1 as a possible D gene (5 bases). Germline V CDR1 and CDR2: WSHSY, SAAADI. The CDR3 covers 18 residues. Trimming left V 0 bases short and J 1 base short, with 15 bases between.

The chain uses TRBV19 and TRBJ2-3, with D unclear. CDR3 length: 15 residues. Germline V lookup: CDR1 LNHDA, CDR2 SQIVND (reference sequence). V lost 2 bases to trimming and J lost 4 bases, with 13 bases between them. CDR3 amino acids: CASSILGFRADTQYF. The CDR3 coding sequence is TGTGCCAGTAGTATATTGGGATTTAGGGCAGATACGCAGTATTTT.

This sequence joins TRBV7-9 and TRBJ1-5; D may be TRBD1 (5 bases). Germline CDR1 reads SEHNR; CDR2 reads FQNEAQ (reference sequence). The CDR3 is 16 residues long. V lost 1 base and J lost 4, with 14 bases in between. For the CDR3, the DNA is TGTGCCAGCAGCTTAGGCGCAGGGTTTAATAATCAGCCCCAGCATTTT. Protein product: CASSLGAGFNNQPQHF.

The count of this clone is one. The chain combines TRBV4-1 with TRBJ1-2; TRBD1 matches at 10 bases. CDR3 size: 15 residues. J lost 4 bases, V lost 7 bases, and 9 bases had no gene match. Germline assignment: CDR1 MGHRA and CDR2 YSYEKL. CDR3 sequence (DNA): TGCGCCAGCACCCTATCGGACAGGGGGGGCTATGGCTACACCTTC. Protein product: CASTLSDRGGYGYTF.

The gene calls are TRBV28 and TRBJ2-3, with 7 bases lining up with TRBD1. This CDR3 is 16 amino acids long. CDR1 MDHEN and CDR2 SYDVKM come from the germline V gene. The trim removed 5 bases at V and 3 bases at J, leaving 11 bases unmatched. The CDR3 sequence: CASSPPGDRETDTQYF. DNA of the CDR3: TGTGCCAGCAGTCCGCCTGGGGACAGAGAGACAGATACGCAGTATTTT.

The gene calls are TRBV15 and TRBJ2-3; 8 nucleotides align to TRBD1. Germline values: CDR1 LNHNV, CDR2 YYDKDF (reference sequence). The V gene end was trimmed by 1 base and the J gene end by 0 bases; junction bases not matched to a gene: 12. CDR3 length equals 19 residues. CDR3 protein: CATSRVFGQGGKSTDTQYF. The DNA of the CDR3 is TGTGCCACCAGCAGAGTATTCGGACAGGGCGGTAAAAGCACAGATACGCAGTATTTT.

The CDR3: CASSLAWDRSYGYTF. CDR3 nucleotides: TGTGCCAGCAGCTTAGCGTGGGACCGAAGCTATGGCTACACCTTC. The J gene is TRBJ1-2, the V gene TRBV7-2, with D perhaps matching TRBD1 (5 bases). Germline CDR1 and CDR2: SGHTA and FQGNSA. V gave up 0 bases and J gave up 4 bases, with 12 bases separating them. The CDR3 totals 15 residues.

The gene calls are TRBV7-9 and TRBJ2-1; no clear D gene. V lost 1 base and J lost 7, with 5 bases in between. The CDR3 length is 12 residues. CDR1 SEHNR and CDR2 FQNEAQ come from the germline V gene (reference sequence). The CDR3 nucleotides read TGTGCCAGCAGCTTAGTCTTTAATGAGCAGTTCTTC. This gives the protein CASSLVFNEQFF.

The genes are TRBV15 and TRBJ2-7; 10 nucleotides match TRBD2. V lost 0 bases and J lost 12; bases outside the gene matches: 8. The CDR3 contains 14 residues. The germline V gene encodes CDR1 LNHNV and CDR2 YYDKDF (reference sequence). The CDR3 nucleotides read TGTGCCACCAGCAGAGATTCTAGCGGGGGTTTAGCGTACTTC. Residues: CATSRDSSGGLAYF.

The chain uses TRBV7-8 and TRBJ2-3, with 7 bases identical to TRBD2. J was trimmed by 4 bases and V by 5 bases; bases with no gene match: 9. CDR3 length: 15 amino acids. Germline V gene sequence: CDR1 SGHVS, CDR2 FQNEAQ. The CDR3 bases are TGTGCCAGCAGCCCGTTGGGGGGGAGAGCAGATACGCAGTATTTT. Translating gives CASSPLGGRADTQYF.

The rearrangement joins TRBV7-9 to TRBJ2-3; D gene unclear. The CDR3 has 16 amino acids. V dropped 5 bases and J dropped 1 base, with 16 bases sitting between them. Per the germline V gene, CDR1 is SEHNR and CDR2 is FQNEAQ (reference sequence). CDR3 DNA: TGTGCCAGCAGCGCCATTGTTTTTCGGGGCACAGATACGCAGTATTTT. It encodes CASSAIVFRGTDTQYF.

This CDR3 is CASSDRLLGGGYTF. The CDR3 DNA reads as TGTGCCAGCAGTGATAGGTTGCTGGGGGGAGGCTACACCTTC. The genes are TRBV6-1 and TRBJ1-2; tentative D call: TRBD1 (5 bases). CDR1 is MNHNS, CDR2 SASEGT, per germline. V dropped 3 bases and J dropped 8 bases, with 16 bases sitting between them. This CDR3 spans 14 amino acids.

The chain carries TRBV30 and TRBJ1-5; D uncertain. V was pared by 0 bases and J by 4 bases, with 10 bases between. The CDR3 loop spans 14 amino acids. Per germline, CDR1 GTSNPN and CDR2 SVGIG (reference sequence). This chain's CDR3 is CAWSVGQANQPQHF. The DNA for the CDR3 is TGTGCCTGGAGTGTAGGGCAGGCGAATCAGCCCCAGCATTTT.

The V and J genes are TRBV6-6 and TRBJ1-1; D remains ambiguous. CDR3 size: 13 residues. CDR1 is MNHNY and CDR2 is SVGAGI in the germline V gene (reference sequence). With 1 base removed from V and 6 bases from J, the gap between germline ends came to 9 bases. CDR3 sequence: CASSYLTDPEAFF. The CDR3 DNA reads TGTGCCAGCAGTTACTTGACGGACCCTGAAGCTTTCTTT.

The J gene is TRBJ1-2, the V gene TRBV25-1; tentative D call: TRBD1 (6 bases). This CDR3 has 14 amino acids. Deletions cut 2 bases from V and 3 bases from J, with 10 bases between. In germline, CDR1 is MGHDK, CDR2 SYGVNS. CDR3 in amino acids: CASSEVSGDYGYTF. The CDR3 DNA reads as TGTGCCAGCAGTGAAGTTTCAGGGGACTATGGCTACACCTTC.

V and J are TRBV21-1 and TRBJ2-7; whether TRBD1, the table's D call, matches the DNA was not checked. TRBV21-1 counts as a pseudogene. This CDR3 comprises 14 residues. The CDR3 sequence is CASSTYRDRYEQYF. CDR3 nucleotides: TGTGCCAGCAGCACCTACAGGGATCGGTACGAGCAGTACTTC.

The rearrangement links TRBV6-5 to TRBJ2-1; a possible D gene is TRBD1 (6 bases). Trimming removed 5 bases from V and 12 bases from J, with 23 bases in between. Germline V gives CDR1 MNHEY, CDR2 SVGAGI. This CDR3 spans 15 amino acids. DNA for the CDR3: TGTGCCAGCAGTCAAGACCCTGACAGGATATGGACGCAGTTCTTC. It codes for CASSQDPDRIWTQFF.

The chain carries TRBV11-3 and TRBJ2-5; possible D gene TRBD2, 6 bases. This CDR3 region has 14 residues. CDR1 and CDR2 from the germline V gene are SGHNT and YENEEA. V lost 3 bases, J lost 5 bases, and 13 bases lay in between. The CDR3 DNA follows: TGTGCCAGCAGCTTTTTCACCGGGAGTGAGACCCAGTACTTC. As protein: CASSFFTGSETQYF.

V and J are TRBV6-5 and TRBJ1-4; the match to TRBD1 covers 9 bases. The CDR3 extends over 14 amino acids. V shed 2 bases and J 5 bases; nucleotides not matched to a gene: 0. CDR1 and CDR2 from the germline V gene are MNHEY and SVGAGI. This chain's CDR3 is CASSYGTGNEKLFF. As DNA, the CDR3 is TGTGCCAGCAGTTACGGGACAGGGAATGAAAAACTGTTTTTT.

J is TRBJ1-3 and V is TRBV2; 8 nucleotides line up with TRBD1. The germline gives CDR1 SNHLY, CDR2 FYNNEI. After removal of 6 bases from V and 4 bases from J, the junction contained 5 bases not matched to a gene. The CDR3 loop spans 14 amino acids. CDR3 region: CASRRTGFGNTIYF. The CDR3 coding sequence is TGTGCCAGCAGGAGGACAGGGTTCGGAAACACCATATATTTT.

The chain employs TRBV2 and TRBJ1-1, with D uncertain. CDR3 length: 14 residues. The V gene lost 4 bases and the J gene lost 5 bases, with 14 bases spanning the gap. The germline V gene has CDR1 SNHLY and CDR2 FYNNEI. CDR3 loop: CASSVEGGGTEAFF. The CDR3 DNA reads TGTGCCAGCAGTGTTGAGGGAGGAGGAACTGAAGCTTTCTTT.

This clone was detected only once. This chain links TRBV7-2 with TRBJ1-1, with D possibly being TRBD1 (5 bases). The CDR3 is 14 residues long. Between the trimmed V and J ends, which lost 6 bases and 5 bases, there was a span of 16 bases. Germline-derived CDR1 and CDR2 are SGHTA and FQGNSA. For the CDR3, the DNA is TGTGCCAGCAGTGTCCGGGGGAGGGAGACTGAAGCTTTCTTT. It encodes CASSVRGRETEAFF.

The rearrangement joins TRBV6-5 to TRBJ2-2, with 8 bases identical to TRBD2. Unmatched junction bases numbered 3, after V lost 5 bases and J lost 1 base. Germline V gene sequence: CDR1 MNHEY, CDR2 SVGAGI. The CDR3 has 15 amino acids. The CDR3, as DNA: TGTGCCAGCAGTAATAGCGGGATGAACACCGGGGAGCTGTTTTTT. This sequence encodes CASSNSGMNTGELFF.

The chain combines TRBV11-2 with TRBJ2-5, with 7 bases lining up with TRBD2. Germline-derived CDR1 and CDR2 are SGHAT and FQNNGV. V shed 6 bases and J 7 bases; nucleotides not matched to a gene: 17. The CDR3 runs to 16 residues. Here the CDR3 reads CASSSVGLVSGGTQYF. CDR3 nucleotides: TGTGCCAGCAGTTCTGTCGGACTAGTCTCCGGAGGGACCCAGTACTTC. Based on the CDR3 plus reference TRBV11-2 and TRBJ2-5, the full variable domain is EAGVAQSPRYKIIEKRQSVAFWCNPISGHATLYWYQQILGQGPKLLIQFQNNGVVDDSQLPKDRFSAERLKGVDSTLKIQPAKLEDSAVYLCASSSVGLVSGGTQYFGPGTRLLVL.

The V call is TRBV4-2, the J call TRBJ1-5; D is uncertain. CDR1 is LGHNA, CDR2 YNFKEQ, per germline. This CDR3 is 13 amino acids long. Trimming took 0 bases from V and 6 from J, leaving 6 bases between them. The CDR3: CASSQEFGQPQHF. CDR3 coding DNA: TGTGCCAGCAGCCAAGAGTTCGGTCAGCCCCAGCATTTT.

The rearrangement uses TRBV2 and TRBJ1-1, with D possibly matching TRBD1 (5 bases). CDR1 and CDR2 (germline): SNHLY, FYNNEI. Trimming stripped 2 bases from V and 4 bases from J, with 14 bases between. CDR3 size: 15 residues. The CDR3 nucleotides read TGTGCCAGCAGTGAATCTAGTTCGGGGGGCACTGAAGCTTTCTTT. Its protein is CASSESSSGGTEAFF.

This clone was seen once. This CDR3 is CASSLGTGGNQPQHF. DNA for the CDR3: TGCGCCAGCAGCTTGGGGACAGGGGGGAATCAGCCCCAGCATTTT. V is TRBV5-1 and J is TRBJ1-5; 10 bases are a match to TRBD1. J was trimmed by 4 bases and V by 0 bases; bases with no gene match: 1. The CDR3 is made up of 15 amino acids. Germline V gene lookup returns CDR1 SGHRS and CDR2 YFSETQ.

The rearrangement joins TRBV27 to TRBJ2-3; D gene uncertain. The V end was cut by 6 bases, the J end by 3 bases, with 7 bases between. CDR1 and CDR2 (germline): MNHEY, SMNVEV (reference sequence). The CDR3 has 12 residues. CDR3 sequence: CASSPGTDTQYF. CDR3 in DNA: TGTGCCAGCAGCCCGGGTACAGATACGCAGTATTTT.

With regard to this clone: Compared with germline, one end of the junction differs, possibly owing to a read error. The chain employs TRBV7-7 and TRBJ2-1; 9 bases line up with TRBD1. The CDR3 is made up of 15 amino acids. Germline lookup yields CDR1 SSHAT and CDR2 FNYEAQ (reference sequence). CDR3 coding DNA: TGTGCTAGCAGCTTAGGAGGGACAGGGCAAAATGAGCAGTTCTTC. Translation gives CASSLGGTGQNEQFF.